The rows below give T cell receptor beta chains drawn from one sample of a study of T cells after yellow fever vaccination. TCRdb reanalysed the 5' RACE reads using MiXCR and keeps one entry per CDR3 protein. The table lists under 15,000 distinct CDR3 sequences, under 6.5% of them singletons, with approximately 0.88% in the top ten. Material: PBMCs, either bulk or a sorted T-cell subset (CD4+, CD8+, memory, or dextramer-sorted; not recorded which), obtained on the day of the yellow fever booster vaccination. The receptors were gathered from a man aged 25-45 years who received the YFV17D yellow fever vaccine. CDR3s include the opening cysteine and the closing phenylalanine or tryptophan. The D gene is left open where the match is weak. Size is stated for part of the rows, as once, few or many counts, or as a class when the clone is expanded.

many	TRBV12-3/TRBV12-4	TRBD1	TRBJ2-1	TGTGCCAGCAGTATAATTCGACAGGGGAGGTTCTTC	CASSIIRQGRFF
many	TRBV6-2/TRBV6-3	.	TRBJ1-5	TGTGCCAGCAGTTACCCGCGTCGGCTTTCGGGGGTTCAGCCCCAGCATTTT	CASSYPRRLSGVQPQHF
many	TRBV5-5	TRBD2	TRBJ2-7	TGTGCCAGCAGCTTTAACGGGAGGGCCTACGAGCAGTACTTC	CASSFNGRAYEQYF
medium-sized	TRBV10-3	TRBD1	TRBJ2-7	TGTGCCATCATGACCGGGACAGGGGACCTCGAGCAGTACTTC	CAIMTGTGDLEQYF
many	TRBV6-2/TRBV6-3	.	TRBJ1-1	TGTGCCATCCTTTGGGAGATAGGCATGAACACTGAAGCTTTCTTT	CAILWEIGMNTEAFF
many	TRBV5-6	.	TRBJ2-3	TGTGCCAGCGACCGGGCCGCAGGAGATACGCAGTATTTT	CASDRAAGDTQYF
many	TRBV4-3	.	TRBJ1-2	TGCGCCAGCAGCCTCGGGGGAGGGGGGAACTATGGCTACACCTTC	CASSLGGGGNYGYTF
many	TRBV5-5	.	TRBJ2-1	TGTGCCAGCAGCCCAATCGGAAGCTCCTACAATGAGCAGTTCTTC	CASSPIGSSYNEQFF
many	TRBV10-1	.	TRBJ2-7	TGCGCCAGCAGTGATTCCTACGAGCAGTACTTC	CASSDSYEQYF
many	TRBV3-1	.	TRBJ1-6	TGTGCCAGCAGCCAGGACAGTAATTCACCCCTCCACTTT	CASSQDSNSPLHF
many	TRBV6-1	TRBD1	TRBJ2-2	TGTGCCAGCAGCCCCGCACAGGGGGTTCTTTCCGGGGAGCTGTTTTTT	CASSPAQGVLSGELFF
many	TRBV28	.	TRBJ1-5	TGTGCCAGCACCTCGACGGTTCGCGGTGATCAGCCCCAGCATTTT	CASTSTVRGDQPQHF
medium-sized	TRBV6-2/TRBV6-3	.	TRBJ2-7	TGTGCCAGCAGTTACGTGGCAGAGCAGTACTTC	CASSYVAEQYF
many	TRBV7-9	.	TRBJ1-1	TGTGCCAGCAGCTTAGGGGATGGGGGCCGCACTGAAGCTTTCTTT	CASSLGDGGRTEAFF
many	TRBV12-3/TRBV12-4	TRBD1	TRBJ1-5	TGTGCCAGCAGTTTAAGTCAGGGGGGTCAGCCCCAGCATTTT	CASSLSQGGQPQHF
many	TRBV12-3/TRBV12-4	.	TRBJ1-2	TGTGCCAGCAGCCCCCATGGGGCTGGCTACACCTTC	CASSPHGAGYTF
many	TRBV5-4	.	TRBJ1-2	TGTGCCAGCAGCTACAGGGTGGGGGATGGCTACACCTTC	CASSYRVGDGYTF
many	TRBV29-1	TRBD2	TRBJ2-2	TGCAGCGTTGGCCGACTAGCGGGAGGGTTGGGGGAGCTGTTTTTT	CSVGRLAGGLGELFF
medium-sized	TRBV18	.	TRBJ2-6	TGTGCCAGCGGCACAGAAACCTCTGGGGCCAACGTCCTGACTTTC	CASGTETSGANVLTF
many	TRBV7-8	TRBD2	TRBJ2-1	TGTGCCAGCAGCGTAAAAGGGAAGGGGCGGGAGGGCCGGGTTAGCAATGAGCAGTTCTTC	CASSVKGKGREGRVSNEQFF
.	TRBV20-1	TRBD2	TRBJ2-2	TGCTGCGCTAGAGATCAGGCTAGCGGGATGACTCCAACCACCGGGGAGCTGTTTTTT	CCARDQASGMTPTTGELFF
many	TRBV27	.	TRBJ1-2	TGTGCCAGCAGGAGACTCGGACAGAACTATGGCTACACCTTC	CASRRLGQNYGYTF
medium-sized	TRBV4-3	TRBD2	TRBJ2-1	TGCGCCAGCAGCCAACAACTAGCGGGAGCGATCTACAATGAGCAGTTCTTC	CASSQQLAGAIYNEQFF
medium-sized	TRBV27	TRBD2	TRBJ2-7	TGTGCCAGCAGTTTTTCCGGGAGGGTTAGAGAGCAGTACTTC	CASSFSGRVREQYF
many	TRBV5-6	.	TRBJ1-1	TGTGCCAGCAGTTATTACAGGGAGAACACTGAAGCTTTCTTT	CASSYYRENTEAFF
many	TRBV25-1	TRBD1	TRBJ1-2	TGTGCCAGCAAGCAGACAGGGTTGGGGATCTATGGCTACACCTTC	CASKQTGLGIYGYTF
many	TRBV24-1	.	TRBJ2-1	TGTGCCACCAGTGCCCCCCCGGGACAAGGAACCTACAATGAGCAGTTCTTC	CATSAPPGQGTYNEQFF
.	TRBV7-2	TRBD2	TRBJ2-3	TGTGCCAGCAGCTCGGGACTAGCCCCAGATACGCAGTATTTT	CASSSGLAPDTQYF
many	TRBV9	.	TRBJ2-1	TGTGCCAGCAGCCCCCGGAGAGGGTCTACCAACTCCTACAATGAGCAGTTCTTC	CASSPRRGSTNSYNEQFF
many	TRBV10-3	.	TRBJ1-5	TGTGCCATCAGTCGCACATCCGGGGATCAGCCCCAGCATTTT	CAISRTSGDQPQHF
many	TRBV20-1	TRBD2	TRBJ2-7	TGCAGTGCCACCCGGGGGGGCGGGAGCTCCTACGAGCAGTACTTC	CSATRGGGSSYEQYF
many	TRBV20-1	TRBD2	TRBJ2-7	TGCAGTGCTAGAGATGGGAGGGCTCCCTACGAGCAGTACTTC	CSARDGRAPYEQYF
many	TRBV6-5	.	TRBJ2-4	TGTGCCAGCAGTTATAGCTGGGTAGACAAAAACATTCAGTACTTC	CASSYSWVDKNIQYF
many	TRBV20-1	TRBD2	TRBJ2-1	TGCAGTGCCCAGCGGAGTAGCGGGAAAGTACGGGGTGAGCAGTTCTTC	CSAQRSSGKVRGEQFF
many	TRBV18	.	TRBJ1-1	TGTGCCAGCTCGCCCAGTCAGGGCGTCAACACTGAAGCTTTCTTT	CASSPSQGVNTEAFF
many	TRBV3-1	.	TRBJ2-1	TGTGCCAGCAGCCAAGATCGAGGTACCAATCCCAATGAGCAGTTCTTC	CASSQDRGTNPNEQFF
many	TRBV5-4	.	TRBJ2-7	TGTGCCAGCAGCTTGTCCGGCAACTCCTACGAGCAGTACTTC	CASSLSGNSYEQYF
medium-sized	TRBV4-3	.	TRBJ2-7	TGCGCCAGCAGCCAAGATCCCCAGAACTCCTACGAGCAGTACTTC	CASSQDPQNSYEQYF
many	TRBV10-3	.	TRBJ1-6	TGTGCCATCAGTGATACAGTCCAGGGGAGCTCCTATAATTCACCCCTCCACTTT	CAISDTVQGSSYNSPLHF
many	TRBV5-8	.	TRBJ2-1	TGTGCCAGCAGCAACCAGGGGGGCAATGAGCAGTTCTTC	CASSNQGGNEQFF
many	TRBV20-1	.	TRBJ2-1	TGCAGTGCTAGCTCGGACGACAATGAGCAGTTCTTC	CSASSDDNEQFF
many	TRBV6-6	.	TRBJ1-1	TGTGCCAGCAGAGGGGTGGGGCTTGAAGCTTTCTTT	CASRGVGLEAFF
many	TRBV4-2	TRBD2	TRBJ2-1	TGTGCCAGCAGCCGCGAGGTCACTAGCGCGTACAATGAGCAGTTCTTC	CASSREVTSAYNEQFF
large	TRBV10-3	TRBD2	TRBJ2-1	TGTGCCATCAAGGCGGGAGGGTACAATGAGCAGTTCTTC	CAIKAGGYNEQFF
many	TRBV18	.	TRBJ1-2	TGTGCCAGCTCACCTGGTCTCCCAGGGAATAACTATGGCTACACCTTC	CASSPGLPGNNYGYTF
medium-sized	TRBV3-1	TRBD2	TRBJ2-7	TGTGCCAGCAGCCAAGGACTAGCGGGAGGATACGAGCAGTACTTC	CASSQGLAGGYEQYF
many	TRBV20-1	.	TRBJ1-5	TGCGGGAGTCCAGATAGGAGGGGGGAAGATCAGCCCCAGCATTTT	CGSPDRRGEDQPQHF
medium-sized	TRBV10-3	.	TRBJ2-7	TGTGCCATCAGTGAGGGACAAAGTCCCCCTAGACAGTACTTC	CAISEGQSPPRQYF
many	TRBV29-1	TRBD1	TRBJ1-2	TGCAGCGCTTCGACAGGGGACGATTGGTATGGCTACACCTTC	CSASTGDDWYGYTF
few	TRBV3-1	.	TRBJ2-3	TGTGCCAGCAGCCCACTAGGTGGGGATACGCAGTATTTT	CASSPLGGDTQYF